The next 7 T cell receptor beta chains were all read from a single sample in a study of graft-versus-host responses after intestinal transplantation. Some clones are missing from TCRdb's copy, which holds only in-frame ones; the method was immunoSEQ multiplex PCR. Here the sample spans around 67,000 clones, around 82% being singletons. These receptors have no identified antigens. Sequencing was performed on unstimulated CD4+ T cells sorted from spleen or lymph node cells, taken before transplant. The receptors here all came from a human donor who was the organ donor for an intestinal transplant.

This chain joins TRBV5-4 and TRBJ2-1; perhaps TRBD2 as D (5 bases). CDR3 length equals 14 residues. The germline V gene encodes CDR1 SGHNT and CDR2 YYREEE (reference sequence). The V end was cut by 3 bases, the J end by 3 bases, with 10 bases between. CDR3 nucleotide sequence: TGTGCCAGCAGCTCAAACGGGATCTACAATGAGCAGTTCTTC. The encoded protein is CASSSNGIYNEQFF.

The V call is TRBV5-8, the J call TRBJ1-5, with D possibly being TRBD1 (5 bases). V lost 4 bases and J lost 0, with 20 bases in between. CDR3 length: 18 residues. The germline V gene encodes CDR1 SGHTS and CDR2 YDEGEE. The CDR3 DNA reads TGTGCCAGCAGCGCTCCGCGCGGGGGGGGATATAGCAATCAGCCCCAGCATTTT. Its protein product is CASSAPRGGGYSNQPQHF. Full variable domain (rest looked up from reference TRBV5-8 and TRBJ1-5): EAGVTQSPTHLIKTRGQQATLRCSPISGHTSVYWYQQALGLGLQFLLWYDEGEERNRGNFPPRFSGRQFPNYSSELNVNALELEDSALYLCASSAPRGGGYSNQPQHFGDGTRLSIL.

V is TRBV2 and J is TRBJ1-4; 9 positions match TRBD1. V shed 4 bases and J 8 bases; nucleotides not matched to a gene: 2. The CDR3 is 13 amino acids. Germline V gene lookup returns CDR1 SNHLY and CDR2 FYNNEI. Here the CDR3 reads CASSGDREEKLFF. CDR3 in DNA: TGTGCCAGCAGTGGGGACAGGGAGGAAAAACTGTTTTTT.

The chain couples TRBV7-3 to TRBJ2-3; tentative D call: TRBD2 (6 bases). Germline assignment: CDR1 SGHTA and CDR2 FQGTGA. This CDR3 spans 14 amino acids. V shed 5 bases and J shed 4 bases, with 13 bases lying between them. The CDR3 DNA reads TGTGCCAGCAGCCCGGGACTCCGCGCAGATACGCAGTATTTT. Translating gives CASSPGLRADTQYF.

The V gene is TRBV7-2, the J gene TRBJ1-2, with unresolved D. Germline V CDR1 and CDR2: SGHTA, FQGNSA. The CDR3 is 11 amino acids. With 1 base removed from V and 8 bases from J, the gap between germline ends came to 5 bases. The CDR3 is CASSLVIGYTF. Here the CDR3 DNA reads TGTGCCAGCAGCTTAGTCATCGGCTACACCTTC.

The table lists this clone with a count of one. This chain links TRBV11-2 with TRBJ2-7; 7 positions agree with TRBD2. The V and J ends lost 5 bases and 2 bases, in that order; junction bases with no gene match: 6. The germline gives CDR1 SGHAT, CDR2 FQNNGV. The CDR3 loop spans 14 amino acids. The CDR3 DNA follows: TGTGCCAGCAGCCCCGCGGGGGTCCCCTACGAGCAGTACGTC. It is translated as CASSPAGVPYEQYV.

As for this clone: Other DNA sequences from this sample encode an identical CDR3 as well. The V call is TRBV5-1, the J call TRBJ1-1; possible D gene TRBD1, 5 bases. This CDR3 is built from 14 residues. V was pared by 1 base and J by 5 bases, with 12 bases between. The germline V gene has CDR1 SGHRS and CDR2 YFSETQ. CDR3 bases: TGCGCCAGCAGCTTGATAGGGGAAGGGACTGAAGCTTTCTTT. Its translation: CASSLIGEGTEAFF.